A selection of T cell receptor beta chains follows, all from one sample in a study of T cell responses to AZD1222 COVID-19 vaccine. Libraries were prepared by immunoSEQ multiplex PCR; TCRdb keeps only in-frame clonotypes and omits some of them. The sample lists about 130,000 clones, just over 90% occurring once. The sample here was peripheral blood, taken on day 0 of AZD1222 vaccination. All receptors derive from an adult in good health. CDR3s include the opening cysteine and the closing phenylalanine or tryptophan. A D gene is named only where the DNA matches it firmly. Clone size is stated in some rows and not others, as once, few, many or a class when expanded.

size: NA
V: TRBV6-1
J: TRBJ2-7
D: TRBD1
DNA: TGTGCCAGCAGTGCCGGGACAGGGCATAAACCCTACGAGCAGTACTTC
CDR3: CASSAGTGHKPYEQYF

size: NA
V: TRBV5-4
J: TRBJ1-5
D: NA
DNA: TGTGCCAGCAGCTTGTTCGGGTACAATCAGCCCCAGCATTTT
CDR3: CASSLFGYNQPQHF

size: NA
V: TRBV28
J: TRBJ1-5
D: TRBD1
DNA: TGTGCCAGCAGTGGACAGGGGGCGGCCGATCAGCCCCAGCATTTT
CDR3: CASSGQGAADQPQHF

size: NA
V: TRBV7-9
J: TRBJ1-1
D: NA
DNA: TGTGCCAGCAGCTTAGAGGCGGGAGGAAACGTTGAAGCTTTCTTT
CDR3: CASSLEAGGNVEAFF

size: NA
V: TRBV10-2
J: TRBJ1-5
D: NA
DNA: TGCGCCAGCAGTGAGGTGACAGTCAATCAGCCCCAGCATTTT
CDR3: CASSEVTVNQPQHF

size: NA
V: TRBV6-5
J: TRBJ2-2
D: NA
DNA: TGTGCCGGGAACCCCGGGACCGCGAACACCGGGGAGCTGTTTTTT
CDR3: CAGNPGTANTGELFF

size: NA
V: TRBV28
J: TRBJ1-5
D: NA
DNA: TGTGCCACCGGTCGGGGAGGAAGCAATCAGCCCCAGCATTTT
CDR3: CATGRGGSNQPQHF

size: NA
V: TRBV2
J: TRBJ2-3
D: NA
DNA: TGTGCCAGCACGGGCGACCGCACAGATACGCAGTATTTT
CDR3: CASTGDRTDTQYF

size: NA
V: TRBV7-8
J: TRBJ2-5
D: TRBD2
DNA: TGTGCCAGCAGCTTACGGACTAGCGGGGTAGAGACCCAGTACTTC
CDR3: CASSLRTSGVETQYF

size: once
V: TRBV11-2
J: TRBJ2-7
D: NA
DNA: TGTGCCAGCAGCTCGGACAGATTCTACGAGCAGTACTTC
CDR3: CASSSDRFYEQYF

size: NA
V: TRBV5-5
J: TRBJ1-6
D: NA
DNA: TGTGCCAGCAGCTTGGCCGGGGCAGGGGTGGGTTCACCCCTCCACTTT
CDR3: CASSLAGAGVGSPLHF

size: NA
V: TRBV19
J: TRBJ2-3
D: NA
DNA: TGTGCCAGTAGCTCCCTTTCCTTCACAGATACGCAGTATTTT
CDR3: CASSSLSFTDTQYF

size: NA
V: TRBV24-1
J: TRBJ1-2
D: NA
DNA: TGTGCCACCAGTGACTCATTTGTACATGGCTACACCTTC
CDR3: CATSDSFVHGYTF

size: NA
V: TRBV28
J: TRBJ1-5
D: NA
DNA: TGTGCCAGCAGCCGAGGACGGAACTCAAACAATCAGCCCCAGCATTTT
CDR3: CASSRGRNSNNQPQHF

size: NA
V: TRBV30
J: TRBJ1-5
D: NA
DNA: TGTGCCTGGGCGAGGGAAGGTGATCAGCCCCAGCATTTT
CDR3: CAWAREGDQPQHF

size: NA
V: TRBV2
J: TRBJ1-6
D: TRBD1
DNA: TGTGCCAGCAGAGACAGGGAGGCCAATTCCCCCCTCCACTTT
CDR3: CASRDREANSPLHF

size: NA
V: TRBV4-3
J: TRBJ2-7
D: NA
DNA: TGCGCCAGCAGCCCGGAAAGACAGTTCAACGAGCAGTACTTC
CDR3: CASSPERQFNEQYF

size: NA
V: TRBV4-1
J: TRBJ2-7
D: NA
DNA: TGCGCCAGCGGGGCAGACTTCTACGAGCAGTACTTC
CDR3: CASGADFYEQYF

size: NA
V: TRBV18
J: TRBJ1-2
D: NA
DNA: TGTGCCAGCTCACCAAAGGCCCAACAGCCCGAGGGCTACACCTTC
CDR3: CASSPKAQQPEGYTF

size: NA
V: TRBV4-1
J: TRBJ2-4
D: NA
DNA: TGCGCCAGCAGCCAAGCGTCATCCCAGACAGTGGGGAACATTCAGTACTTC
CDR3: CASSQASSQTVGNIQYF

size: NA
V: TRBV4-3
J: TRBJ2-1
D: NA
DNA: TGCGCCAGCAGCCAATATCGGGGCGATGAGCAGTTCTTC
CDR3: CASSQYRGDEQFF

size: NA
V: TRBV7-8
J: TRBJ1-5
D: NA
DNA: TGTGCCAGCAGCTTAATCGGGGGTCTTAATCAGCCCCAGCATTTT
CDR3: CASSLIGGLNQPQHF

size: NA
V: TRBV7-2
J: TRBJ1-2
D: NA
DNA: TGTGCCAGCAGCTTCTCCGGGACAAGCTATGGCTACACCTTC
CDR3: CASSFSGTSYGYTF

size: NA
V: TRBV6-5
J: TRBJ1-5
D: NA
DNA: TGTGCCAGCAGTTTGGCCGGCGGGACCAAGTCTCAGCCCCAGCATTTT
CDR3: CASSLAGGTKSQPQHF

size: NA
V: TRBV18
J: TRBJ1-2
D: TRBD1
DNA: TGTGCCAGCTCACCCCGACAGGGCGCTAACTATGGCTACACCTTC
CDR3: CASSPRQGANYGYTF

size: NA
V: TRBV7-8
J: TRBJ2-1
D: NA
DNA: TGTGCCAGCAGACCTGGACAGTACACCGACAATGAGCAGTTCTTC
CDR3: CASRPGQYTDNEQFF

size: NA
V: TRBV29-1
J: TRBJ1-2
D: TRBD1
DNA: TGCAGCGTCTCCGGGGGGACAGGGTATGGCTACACCTTC
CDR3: CSVSGGTGYGYTF

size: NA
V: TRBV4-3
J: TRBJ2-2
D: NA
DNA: TGCGCCAGCAGCCCAGGAGTCCGGACGGCGAACACCGGGGAGCTGTTTTTT
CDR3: CASSPGVRTANTGELFF

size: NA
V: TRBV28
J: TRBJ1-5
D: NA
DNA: TGTGCCAGCAGCCGCCCTGGGGGCAATCAGCCCCAGCATTTT
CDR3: CASSRPGGNQPQHF

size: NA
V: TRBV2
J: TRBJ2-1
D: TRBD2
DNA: TGTGCCAGCAAGCGGGGGCTCTCCTACAATGAGCAGTTCTTC
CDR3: CASKRGLSYNEQFF

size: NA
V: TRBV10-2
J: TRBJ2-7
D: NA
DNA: TGCGCCAGCAGTGATCGGCTAGACTCCTACGAGCAGTACTTC
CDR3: CASSDRLDSYEQYF

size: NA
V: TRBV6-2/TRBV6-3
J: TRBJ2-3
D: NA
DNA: TGTGCCAGCAGTTACCGGGACGGATCAACAGATACGCAGTATTTT
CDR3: CASSYRDGSTDTQYF

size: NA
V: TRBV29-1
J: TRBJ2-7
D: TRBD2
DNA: TGCAGCGTTGATCCAGGGACTAGCGGGGGGGTATACGAGCAGTACTTC
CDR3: CSVDPGTSGGVYEQYF

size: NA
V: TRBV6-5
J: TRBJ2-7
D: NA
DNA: TGTGCCAGCAGTTATTCCCCCCCCTACGAGCAGTACTTC
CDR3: CASSYSPPYEQYF

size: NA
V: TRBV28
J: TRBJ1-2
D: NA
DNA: TGTGCCAGCAGCCTGACAGGTGACTATGGCTACACCTTC
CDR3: CASSLTGDYGYTF

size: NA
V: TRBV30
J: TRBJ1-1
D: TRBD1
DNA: TGTGCCTGGAGTGGACAGGGTTACACTGAAGCTTTCTTT
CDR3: CAWSGQGYTEAFF

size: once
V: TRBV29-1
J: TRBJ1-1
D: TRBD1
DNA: TGCAGCGTGCTCAGGGGGGGCACTGAAGCTTTCTTT
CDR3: CSVLRGGTEAFF

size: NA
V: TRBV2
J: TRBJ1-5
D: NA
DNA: TGTGCCAGCAAGTTCGGTGGGTATAGGCAGCCCCAGCATTTT
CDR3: CASKFGGYRQPQHF

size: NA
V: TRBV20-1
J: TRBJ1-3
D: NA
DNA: TGCAGTGCTAGTAGGCAGAAGGGGAACACCATATATTTT
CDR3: CSASRQKGNTIYF

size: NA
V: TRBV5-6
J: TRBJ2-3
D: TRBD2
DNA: TGTGCCAGCAGCTTGGGCCTAGCGGGGAGGGGGATTGCAGATACGCAGTATTTT
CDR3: CASSLGLAGRGIADTQYF

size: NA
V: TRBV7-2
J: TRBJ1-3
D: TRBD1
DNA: TGTGCCAGCAGCTTAATGGACAGGGCTCGAAACACCATATATTTT
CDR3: CASSLMDRARNTIYF

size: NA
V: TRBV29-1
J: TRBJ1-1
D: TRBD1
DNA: TGCAGCGTGGGGGACAGGGCGAACACTGAAGCTTTCTTT
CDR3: CSVGDRANTEAFF

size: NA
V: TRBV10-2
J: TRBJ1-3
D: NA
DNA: TGCGCCAGCAGCCCAGGGGCTCTTGGGGACACCATATATTTT
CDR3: CASSPGALGDTIYF

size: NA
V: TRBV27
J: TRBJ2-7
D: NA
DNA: TGTGCCAGCAGTTTGGACGGGAACTACGAGCAGTACTTC
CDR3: CASSLDGNYEQYF

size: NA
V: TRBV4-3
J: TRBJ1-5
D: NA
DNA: TGCGCCAGCAGCCGGAGCCATAGCAATCAGCCCCAGCATTTT
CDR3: CASSRSHSNQPQHF

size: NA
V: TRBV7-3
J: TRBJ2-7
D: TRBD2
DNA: TGTGCCAGCAGCTTAGATCTAGCGGGAGACTACGAGCAGTACTTC
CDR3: CASSLDLAGDYEQYF

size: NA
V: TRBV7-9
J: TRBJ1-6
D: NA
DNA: TGTGCCAGCAGCCTAGGAGCCGGGACTGATAATTCACCCCTCCACTTT
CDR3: CASSLGAGTDNSPLHF

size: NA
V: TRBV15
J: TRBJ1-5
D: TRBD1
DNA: TGTGCCACCAGCAGGCCCTTCGGGACAGGGGGCTTGGATCAGCCCCAGCATTTT
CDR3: CATSRPFGTGGLDQPQHF

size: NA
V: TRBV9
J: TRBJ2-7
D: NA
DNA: TGTGCCAGCAGCAAAGGGACCTTAGTCTACGAGCAGTACTTC
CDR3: CASSKGTLVYEQYF

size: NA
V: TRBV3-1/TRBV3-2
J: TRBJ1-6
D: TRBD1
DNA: TGTGCCAGCAGCCAAGATCAGGGACAGGGGGACTACCCCCTCCACTTT
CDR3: CASSQDQGQGDYPLHF

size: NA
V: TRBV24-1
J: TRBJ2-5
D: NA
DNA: TGTGCCACCAGTGGCCTACCGGGACAAGAGACCCAGTACTTC
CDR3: CATSGLPGQETQYF

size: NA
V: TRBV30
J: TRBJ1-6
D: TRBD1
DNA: TGTGCCTGGACCCGGACAGGGGTTCGCAATTCACCCCTCCACTTT
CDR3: CAWTRTGVRNSPLHF

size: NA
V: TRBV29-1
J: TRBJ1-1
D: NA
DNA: TGCAGCGTCCAACGCTACGACAGGGAAGCTTTCTTT
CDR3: CSVQRYDREAFF

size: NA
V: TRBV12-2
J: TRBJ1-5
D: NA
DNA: TGTGCAAGTCGCCACCCCATTCGGGGGCGTCGGAATCAGCCCCAGCATTTT
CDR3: CASRHPIRGRRNQPQHF

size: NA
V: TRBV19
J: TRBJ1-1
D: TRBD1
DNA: TGTGCCAGTAGTATCTCTTGGACAGGGTATCCTGAAGCTTTCTTT
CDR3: CASSISWTGYPEAFF

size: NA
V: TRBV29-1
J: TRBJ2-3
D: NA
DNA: TGCAGCGCCTTGACGGGGAACACAGATACGCAGTATTTT
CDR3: CSALTGNTDTQYF

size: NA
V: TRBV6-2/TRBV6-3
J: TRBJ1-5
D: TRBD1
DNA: TGTGCCAGCAGTTACCGGACAGGGGGAAGGGACAATCAGCCCCAGCATTTT
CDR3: CASSYRTGGRDNQPQHF

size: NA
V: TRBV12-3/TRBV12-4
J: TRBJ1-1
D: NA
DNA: TGTGCCAGCAGAGGGGGGAACACTGAAGCTTTCTTT
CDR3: CASRGGNTEAFF